Listed here are 10 T cell receptor beta chains from one sample, sequenced in a study of beta chain features in type 1 diabetes listed by TCRdb under 2018. The library was prepared using the immunoSEQ multiplex PCR assay. The High Capacity cDNA Reverse Transcription Kit was used to reverse transcribe all of the isolated RNA, meaning that expressed TCRB transcripts were what got sequenced. The immuneACCESS repertoire file appears here via TCRdb, limited to in-frame rearrangements. These files lack a portion of the clones; in checked studies, under half of the deficit traces to unresolved V genes, and the cause of the others is not known. The sample table holds approximately 37,000 clones, of which approximately 50% were seen once. The top ten clonotypes cover 0.72% of the sample. The sample comprised central memory CD4+ T cells from blood. The source of these receptors is a woman between 18 and 29 years old in good health.

This clone showed up just a few times. V usage is TRBV5-1 and J usage is TRBJ2-7, with 11 nucleotides matching TRBD2. The V segment lost 1 base and the J segment 6 bases; nucleotides outside the gene matches: 15. Germline V CDR1 and CDR2: SGHRS, YFSETQ. The CDR3 loop spans 18 amino acids. CDR3 amino acids: CASSLSSGRATKEVEQYF. The CDR3 region has the DNA TGCGCCAGCAGCTTGAGTAGCGGGAGGGCCACGAAGGAAGTCGAGCAGTACTTC.

This clone was picked up a small number of times. This chain joins TRBV9 and TRBJ1-2; 10 bases align to TRBD1. This CDR3 comprises 16 residues. Germline assignment: CDR1 SGDLS and CDR2 YYNGEE. Trimming took 2 bases from V and 7 from J; bases not matched to a gene: 11. CDR3 sequence (DNA): TGTGCCAGCAGCGTCACCGATCGACAGGGGGCTACTGGCTACACCTTC. Translation: CASSVTDRQGATGYTF.

This clone was counted a few times. V gene TRBV6-5 combines with J gene TRBJ2-7; weak D call: TRBD1 (6 bases). Trimming pared 8 bases from V and 1 base from J, leaving 12 bases between. The germline V gene encodes CDR1 MNHEY and CDR2 SVGAGI. This CDR3 is 13 amino acids long. The CDR3 sequence: CASSHRESYEQYF. As DNA, the CDR3 is TGTGCCAGCTCTCACAGGGAATCCTACGAGCAGTACTTC.

The J gene is TRBJ2-7, the V gene TRBV5-8, with TRBD2 identical over 8 bases. There are 16 residues in the CDR3. The germline V gene has CDR1 SGHTS and CDR2 YDEGEE. The ends lost 1 base at V and 0 bases at J; junction bases unmatched: 6. The DNA of the CDR3 is TGTGCCAGCAGCTTGTCTCTTAGCGGGGTCTCCTACGAGCAGTACTTC. Translated, it gives CASSLSLSGVSYEQYF.

CDR3 sequence: CASSLGTGGLTEAFF. For the CDR3, the DNA is TGCGCCAGCAGCCTCGGGACAGGGGGTCTCACTGAAGCTTTCTTT. The chain carries TRBV10-1 and TRBJ1-1; TRBD1 matches 11 bases. Germline CDR1 reads WNHNN; CDR2 reads SYGVQD (reference sequence). CDR3 size: 15 residues. Trimming removed 6 bases from V and 4 bases from J; junction bases left unmatched: 7.

V gene TRBV9 combines with J gene TRBJ2-7, with 10 bases aligning to TRBD1. This CDR3 comprises 18 residues. Germline V lookup: CDR1 SGDLS, CDR2 YYNGEE. Trimming cost V 0 bases and J 0 bases; bases outside gene matches: 9. The CDR3 is CASSVGQGALRGSYEQYF. Here the CDR3 DNA reads TGTGCCAGCAGCGTAGGACAGGGGGCTCTTCGGGGCTCCTACGAGCAGTACTTC.

This clone was observed a few times. The rearrangement joins TRBV30 to TRBJ1-4; perhaps TRBD1 as D (5 bases). V was clipped by 2 bases and J by 2 bases, with 9 bases between them. CDR1 GTSNPN and CDR2 SVGIG come from the germline V gene (reference sequence). The CDR3 runs to 14 residues. The chain's CDR3 is CAWSQGMTNEKLFF. CDR3 coding DNA: TGTGCCTGGAGTCAGGGTATGACTAATGAAAAACTGTTTTTT. The variable domain in full, with the rest retrieved from reference TRBV30 and TRBJ1-4, is SQTIHQWPATLVQPVGSPLSLECTVEGTSNPNLYWYRQAAGRGLQLLFYSVGIGQISSEVPQNLSASRPQDRQFILSSKKLLLSDSGFYLCAWSQGMTNEKLFFGSGTQLSVL.

The chain carries TRBV6-5 and TRBJ2-7; 7 bases match TRBD1. J was trimmed by 2 bases and V by 4 bases; bases with no gene match: 8. Looked up from germline, CDR1 is MNHEY and CDR2 is SVGAGI. This CDR3 contains 15 residues. The CDR3 is CASSSSGTATYEQYF. The CDR3 bases are TGTGCCAGCAGTTCATCCGGGACAGCAACCTACGAGCAGTACTTC.

The rearrangement joins TRBV5-4 to TRBJ2-7; 11 bases are a match to TRBD2. Germline lookup yields CDR1 SGHNT and CDR2 YYREEE (reference sequence). V was pared by 4 bases and J by 5 bases, with 8 bases of the junction left unmatched. This CDR3 has 15 amino acids. The CDR3 sequence: CASSTTSGRAHEQYF. The CDR3 DNA is TGTGCCAGCAGCACAACTAGCGGGAGAGCCCACGAGCAGTACTTC.

This clone is medium-sized by share. The V gene is TRBV19, the J gene TRBJ1-2, with 8 bases aligning to TRBD1. Germline V CDR1 and CDR2: LNHDA, SQIVND (reference sequence). The CDR3 contains 14 residues. The V segment lost 6 bases and the J segment 4 bases; nucleotides outside the gene matches: 7. The CDR3 nucleotides read TGTGCCAGTAGACGCCAGGGGGCCGGCTATGGCTACACCTTC. Translating gives CASRRQGAGYGYTF.